One sample yielded the 5 T cell receptor beta chains listed below, sequenced in a study of T cells in localized non-small cell lung cancer. Repertoires were generated with immunoSEQ multiplex PCR, while TCRdb's copy carries only in-frame clones and drops some. The sample consists of about 40,000 clones, roughly 86% of them appearing once. Source: peripheral blood, taken before any cancer treatment. The receptors come from a man between 40 and 75 years old with stage I lung adenocarcinoma.

This chain uses TRBV18 with TRBJ1-5, with 8 bases identical to TRBD1. Germline V gene sequence: CDR1 KGHSH, CDR2 LQKENI. Unmatched junction bases numbered 6, after V lost 5 bases and J lost 3 bases. There are 15 residues in the CDR3. The CDR3 DNA reads as TGTGCCAGCTCATCGGGACAGGTGGACAATCAGCCCCAGCATTTT. It specifies CASSSGQVDNQPQHF. Complete variable domain (other parts from reference TRBV18 and TRBJ1-5): NAGVMQNPRHLVRRRGQEARLRCSPMKGHSHVYWYRQLPEEGLKFMVYLQKENIIDESGMPKERFSAEFPKEGPSILRIQQVVRGDSAAYFCASSSGQVDNQPQHFGDGTRLSIL.

The CDR3: CASSVGTGGPYEQYF. CDR3 coding DNA: TGTGCCAGCAGCGTAGGTACAGGGGGCCCCTACGAGCAGTACTTC. This chain connects TRBV9 to TRBJ2-7; 9 bases line up with TRBD1. This CDR3 has 15 residues. V was pared by 0 bases and J by 2 bases, with 3 bases of the junction left unmatched. Germline V gene sequence: CDR1 SGDLS, CDR2 YYNGEE.

This sequence joins TRBV2 and TRBJ1-2; 8 bases are shared with TRBD1. This CDR3 region has 15 residues. V dropped 3 bases and J dropped 2; count of bases not matched to a gene: 5. CDR1 is SNHLY and CDR2 is FYNNEI in the germline V gene. CDR3 bases: TGTGCCAGCAGTGATGGACAGGGTATGAACTATGGCTACACCTTC. Its protein product is CASSDGQGMNYGYTF.

V usage is TRBV18 and J usage is TRBJ1-1; D not certain. Trimming left V 3 bases short and J 1 base short, with 9 bases between. The CDR3 has 14 residues. CDR1 is KGHSH, CDR2 LQKENI, per germline. CDR3 in DNA: TGTGCCAGCTCACCGGTCAGGCCGAACACTGAAGCTTTCTTT. Translating it yields CASSPVRPNTEAFF.

CDR3 nucleotide sequence: TGTGCCAGCAGCTTAGTAGGGGGAGGCACCGGGGAGCTGTTTTTT. This codes for CASSLVGGGTGELFF. V is TRBV7-8 and J is TRBJ2-2, with D perhaps assigned TRBD1 or TRBD2 (6 bases each). Germline loops: CDR1 SGHVS, CDR2 FQNEAQ. The CDR3 is made up of 15 amino acids. Trimming took 1 base from V and 4 from J, leaving 10 bases between them.